Listed here are 7 T cell receptor beta chains from one sample, sequenced in a study of blood T cell repertoires in COVID-19. The method was immunoSEQ multiplex PCR; TCRdb's version includes in-frame clones alone and lacks a portion of them. The sample includes about 320,000 clones, around nine tenths of them seen just once. Sequencing was performed on peripheral blood. The receptors were sampled from a woman aged 25 to 39 with COVID-19, enrolled during active disease.

The chain employs TRBV7-8 and TRBJ2-7; D ambiguous. V was clipped by 6 bases and J by 7 bases, with 10 bases between them. Germline V gene lookup returns CDR1 SGHVS and CDR2 FQNEAQ. CDR3 length: 11 residues. The CDR3 loop is CASSTPIEQYF. The DNA for the CDR3 is TGTGCCAGCAGTACACCGATAGAGCAGTACTTC.

This clone was seen only once. The rearrangement joins TRBV7-9 to TRBJ2-1, with D perhaps TRBD2 (5 bases). The germline gives CDR1 SEHNR, CDR2 FQNEAQ (reference sequence). The CDR3 loop spans 15 amino acids. The V end lost 1 base, the J end lost 6 bases, and 13 bases lay between the germline ends. DNA for the CDR3: TGTGCCAGCAGCTTAGGACATCCCGGGGTCAATGAGCAGTTCTTC. Encoded protein: CASSLGHPGVNEQFF.

The chain is built from TRBV11-2 and TRBJ2-1, with 7 bases lining up with TRBD2. V lost 4 bases to trimming and J lost 3 bases; unmatched junction nucleotides: 12. The CDR3 length is 17 residues. Looked up from germline, CDR1 is SGHAT and CDR2 is FQNNGV. This CDR3 is CASSSGVGGGIYNEQFF. CDR3 coding DNA: TGTGCCAGCAGCTCGGGAGTCGGCGGGGGTATCTACAATGAGCAGTTCTTC.

The V and J genes are TRBV6-5 and TRBJ1-1; the D is unclear. V lost 10 bases and J 5 bases, leaving 17 bases between the germline ends. Germline values: CDR1 MNHEY, CDR2 SVGAGI. The CDR3 is made up of 13 amino acids. The CDR3 DNA reads TGTGCCACACAAGCGAGGGATGGGACTGAAGCTTTCTTT. It yields the protein CATQARDGTEAFF.

The chain carries TRBV28 and TRBJ1-2, with 9 bases fitting TRBD1. The CDR3 has 16 residues. Germline CDR1 is MDHEN and CDR2 is SYDVKM. Losses at the gene ends were 7 bases for V and 4 bases for J; bases not matched to a gene: 13. CDR3 sequence: CASNSDRGPTLYGYTF. CDR3 in DNA: TGTGCCAGCAACTCGGACAGGGGCCCTACACTCTATGGCTACACCTTC.

The genes are TRBV14 and TRBJ1-4; TRBD1 might be the D (6 bases). V lost 6 bases and J 8 bases, leaving 16 bases between the germline ends. The length of the CDR3 is 14 residues. Per the germline V gene, CDR1 is SGHDN and CDR2 is FVKESK. The CDR3 reads CASRRTGSGEKLFF. DNA for the CDR3: TGTGCCAGCAGGCGTACAGGGAGCGGAGAAAAACTGTTTTTT.

This clone was seen once. V gene TRBV10-2 combines with J gene TRBJ1-2; TRBD1 agrees at 8 bases. Looked up from germline, CDR1 is WSHSY and CDR2 is SAAADI. CDR3 length: 17 residues. The junction had 10 bases not matched to a gene; V was cut back by 0 bases and J by 4 bases. CDR3 in amino acids: CASSESAGTGNLYGYTF. The CDR3 DNA sequence: TGCGCCAGCAGTGAGTCGGCGGGGACAGGAAACCTCTATGGCTACACCTTC.